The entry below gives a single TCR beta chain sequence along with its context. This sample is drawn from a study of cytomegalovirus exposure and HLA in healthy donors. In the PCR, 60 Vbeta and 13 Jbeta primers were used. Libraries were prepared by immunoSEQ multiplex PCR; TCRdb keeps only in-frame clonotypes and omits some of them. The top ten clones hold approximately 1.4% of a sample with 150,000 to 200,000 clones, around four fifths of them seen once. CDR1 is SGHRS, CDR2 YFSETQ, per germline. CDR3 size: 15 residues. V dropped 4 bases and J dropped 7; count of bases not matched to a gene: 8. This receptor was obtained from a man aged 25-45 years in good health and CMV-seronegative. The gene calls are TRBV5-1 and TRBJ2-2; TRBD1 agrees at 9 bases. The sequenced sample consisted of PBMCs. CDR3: CASSAGTGSGGELFF. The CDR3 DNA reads TGCGCCAGCAGCGCCGGGACAGGGTCTGGCGGGGAGCTGTTTTTT.